Reported below is one T cell receptor (beta chain). No cognate antigen has been identified for it. Base qualities were left out, and no much larger clone turns up one base away. There are 14 amino acids in the CDR3, from cysteine to phenylalanine inclusive. The CDR3 DNA has 42 bases and is translated from base 1. Trimming costs V 5 bases and J 3 bases, and their ends lie 12 bases apart. CDR1 SEHNR and CDR2 FQNEAQ are derived from the germline V gene (reference sequence). The time point label, as the study defines it: patch test 1, 2 weeks after DPC sensitization. The treatment or condition label, read with the paper, signifies: therapeutic diphenylcyclopropenone sensitization with weekly scalp DPC. At every patch-test visit, the blood draw took place before the patch test was put on. Eligible patients were aged 18 to 70, diagnosed with alopecia, deemed suitable for DPC therapy, and excluded if pregnant. Total RNA was extracted from unfractionated whole blood collected in Tempus Blood RNA tubes.

This entry comes from a study of human T cells and chemical hapten exposure (dated by TCRdb to the early 2020s). Some background on the complete study: For sensitization, 2% DPC in acetone was applied to a roughly 2 cm by roughly 2 cm area of upper inner arm skin. Throughout the study period of 20 to 30 weeks, patients also received therapeutic DPC doses to the scalp every week. Patch testing on the upper back used Finn chambers containing 0.01% DPC, with scoring done after 6 days according to International Contact Dermatitis Research Group standards. Most of the patients in the cohort were female, and the cohort covered alopecia areata with under or over 50% scalp involvement, alopecia totalis and alopecia universalis. The libraries were sequenced as a pool, and the TCR yield per sample differed mostly because of small variations in library volumes within the pool. This study followed changes in the peripheral blood TCR repertoire in vivo during primary and secondary sensitization of alopecia patients to the hapten diphenylcyclopropenone (DPC). Patient blood was sampled pre-sensitization (week 0) and at 2, 6 and about 24 weeks after DPC sensitization. Around 30 alopecia patients provided blood for TCR sequencing at one to four time points (pre-sensitization, 2, 6 and 24 weeks).

Receptor amplification or capture employed RACE. Sequencing was performed on a NextSeq 500. During library preparation, unique molecular identifiers were attached to individual cDNA molecules so that TCRs could be counted in a quantitative, reproducible way. For every blood RNA sample, sequencing covered both the TCR alpha and TCR beta chains. The original methods were these. The median number of TCRs per sample was approximately 98,000, ranging from roughly 20,000 to 700,000. The Decombinator software suite was used to annotate the V, J and CDR3 of the TCR reads. To make PS versus PT1 abundance plots, every sample was subsampled to the same number of TCRs (28,000). TCRs were defined as expanded if absent before sensitization and observed at least eight times at the 2-week time point. TCRdb's own reprocessing of the public reads used fastp at Q25 and MiXCR and kept productive beta chains. All rows with the same CDR3 protein become a single entry with the most common DNA and genes. Clone size and V and J calls follow TCRdb, not the original study. For this sample there are 150,000 to 200,000 distinct CDR3 sequences; roughly 14% appear just once. Less than 2% of the sample rests with the top ten.

Overall results and qualifications from the work: A positive correlation was found between the number of PT1 expanded TCRs and patch test score, with significance reached at thresholds 8, 16 and 32 but not 4. Expanded TCRs formed significantly more large CDR3 similarity clusters than pre-sensitization or healthy control sets, consistent with antigen-driven responses. The number of TCRs above 1 in 1000 frequency did not change with DPC sensitization; there was no evidence of global repertoire structure alterations. After repeated subsampling, changes were observed in the strength of the expansion versus patch-test correlation and in the threshold at which the correlation became significant. Because all patients had alopecia, a presumed autoimmune disease, the immune response of the patients might differ from that of healthy individuals.

In this chain, TRBV7-9 is recombined with TRBJ2-3; 6 matching bases give a weak D call of TRBD1. Here the sequenced sample was whole blood, taken in connection with sensitization to the hapten diphenylcyclopropenone (DPC). This receptor was taken from a woman between 25 and 40 years old with alopecia areata. Some clones in this sample may be carry-over from other donors' samples. The DNA sequence is given as TGTGCCAGCAGCAACACAGGGTTGACAGATACGCAGTATTTT. This gives the protein CASSNTGLTDTQYF.